A single sample gave rise to the 10 T cell receptor beta chains below, sequenced in a study of blood T cell repertoires in COVID-19. Some clones are missing from TCRdb's copy, which holds only in-frame ones; the method was immunoSEQ multiplex PCR. Among 200,000 or so clones listed, about 86% were seen once. Material for sequencing was peripheral blood. These receptors came from a woman aged 30 to 39 who had recovered from COVID-19.

The chain uses TRBV6-5 and TRBJ2-7; 9 bases are a match to TRBD1. Germline V lookup: CDR1 MNHEY, CDR2 SVGAGI. After removal of 1 base from V and 7 bases from J, the junction contained 8 bases not matched to a gene. The CDR3 has 15 residues. The CDR3 sequence is CASSYWGQGDWEQYF. The CDR3 coding sequence is TGTGCCAGCAGTTACTGGGGACAGGGAGACTGGGAGCAGTACTTC.

The rearrangement links TRBV5-1 to TRBJ2-3, with D possibly being TRBD2 (5 bases). Trimming took 5 bases from V and 0 from J, leaving 13 bases between them. CDR1 is SGHRS, CDR2 YFSETQ, per germline. CDR3 length equals 15 residues. The CDR3 here is CASRGSDSSTDTQYF. The CDR3 region has the DNA TGCGCCAGCAGGGGGAGCGACTCTAGCACAGATACGCAGTATTTT.

The gene calls are TRBV3-1 (or the pseudogene TRBV3-2) and TRBJ2-1; 8 bases match TRBD2. Germline V gives CDR1 LGHDT, CDR2 YNNKEL (reference sequence). This CDR3 contains 17 residues. V shed 0 bases, J shed 8 bases, and the junction held 12 bases outside the gene matches. The CDR3 bases are TGTGCCAGCAGCCAAGATCCCCGGGAGGGCCCCCGGGATGAGCAGTTCTTC. Translating gives CASSQDPREGPRDEQFF.

This chain uses TRBV5-1 with TRBJ1-2; weak D call: TRBD1 (5 bases). The germline V gene has CDR1 SGHRS and CDR2 YFSETQ. The CDR3 is 15 amino acids. Trimming shortened V by 4 bases and J by 8 bases, and 21 bases separated the two germline ends. The CDR3 DNA is TGCGCCAGCAGCCCGGAGTCTGGGGCCCGGCGGGGCTACACCTTC. It yields the protein CASSPESGARRGYTF.

There are many counts of this clone. The V and J genes are TRBV3-1 (or the pseudogene TRBV3-2) and TRBJ2-7; D perhaps matches TRBD2 (6 bases). The CDR3 runs to 16 residues. From germline, CDR1 is LGHDT and CDR2 YNNKEL (reference sequence). Trimming took 0 bases from V and 5 from J, leaving 17 bases between them. CDR3 sequence: CASSQDFSGASHEQYF. CDR3 nucleotides: TGTGCCAGCAGCCAAGATTTTTCGGGAGCTAGTCACGAGCAGTACTTC.

This rearrangement joins TRBV3-1 (or the pseudogene TRBV3-2) to TRBJ1-2; D uncertain. The germline CDR1 and CDR2 sequences are LGHDT and YNNKEL (reference sequence). Between the trimmed V and J ends, which lost 5 bases and 8 bases, there was a span of 12 bases. The CDR3 extends over 12 amino acids. The CDR3: CASSAGPSGYTF. The CDR3 DNA sequence: TGTGCCAGCAGCGCTGGGCCGTCGGGCTACACCTTC.

In its sample, this clone was seen once. This chain links TRBV7-3 with TRBJ2-1; D may be TRBD2 (5 bases). V lost 1 base to trimming and J lost 3 bases, with 16 bases between them. The CDR3 consists of 17 residues. CDR1 and CDR2 from the germline V gene are SGHTA and FQGTGA. CDR3 nucleotide sequence: TGTGCCAGCAGCTTAATTCCCTCCAGCGGTCGCTACAATGAGCAGTTCTTC. Translated, it gives CASSLIPSSGRYNEQFF.

The V gene is TRBV28, the J gene TRBJ2-7; TRBD1 agrees at 7 bases. V gave up 8 bases and J gave up 7 bases; unmatched junction bases: 14. The germline gives CDR1 MDHEN, CDR2 SYDVKM. There are 14 residues in the CDR3. The CDR3 DNA follows: TGTGCCAGCTTGACAGGGCCTCGGTGGGGAGAGCAGTACTTC. It codes for CASLTGPRWGEQYF.

V usage is TRBV7-9 and J usage is TRBJ2-5; TRBD1 might be the D (5 bases). V was clipped by 5 bases and J by 5 bases, with 21 bases between them. The CDR3 extends over 16 amino acids. CDR1 and CDR2 from the germline V gene are SEHNR and FQNEAQ (reference sequence). CDR3 sequence (DNA): TGTGCCAGCAGCCCCGGGTGGGCAGGGAAGGTGGAGACCCAGTACTTC. Encoded protein: CASSPGWAGKVETQYF.

This clone was detected a few times. The chain has TRBV5-1 and TRBJ1-5; TRBD1 matches at 10 bases. V was clipped by 4 bases and J by 4 bases; unmatched bases: 5. CDR1 SGHRS and CDR2 YFSETQ come from the germline V gene. This CDR3 region has 15 residues. The CDR3 reads CASSRGTGVNQPQHF. In DNA, the CDR3 is TGCGCCAGCAGCCGAGGGACAGGGGTTAATCAGCCCCAGCATTTT.